The 25 T cell receptor beta chains given below trace back to one sample, sequenced in a study of cytomegalovirus exposure and HLA in healthy donors. The PCR used 60 Vbeta and 13 Jbeta primers. Data came from immunoSEQ multiplex PCR; TCRdb stores just in-frame clones and leaves some out. The data hold under 150,000 clones, with 82% observed a single time. Sequenced: PBMCs. These receptor sequences come from a male donor in good health and CMV-seronegative.

In its sample, this clone was seen a few times. The genes are TRBV29-1 and TRBJ2-1; 7 bases match TRBD1. Germline V gene sequence: CDR1 SQVTM, CDR2 ANQGSEA. The CDR3 runs to 12 residues. The ends lost 4 bases at V and 6 bases at J; junction bases unmatched: 3. The DNA of the CDR3 is TGCAGCGTTGCAACAGGGGCCAATGAGCAGTTCTTC. Residues: CSVATGANEQFF.

This clone appeared a few times. The chain combines TRBV4-3 with TRBJ1-1; 7 nucleotides align to TRBD1. The V and J ends lost 0 bases and 6 bases, in that order; junction bases with no gene match: 4. Looked up from germline, CDR1 is LGHNA and CDR2 is YSLEER. The CDR3 runs 14 residues. The CDR3 DNA is TGCGCCAGCAGCCAAGATAGGGGGCAAGCTGAAGCTTTCTTT. It codes for CASSQDRGQAEAFF.

V usage is TRBV4-3 and J usage is TRBJ2-1, with TRBD1 matching 7 bases. Germline CDR1 and CDR2: LGHNA and YSLEER. Trimming at V came to 0 bases and at J to 4 bases, leaving 6 bases not matched to a gene. This CDR3 has 16 amino acids. CDR3 region: CASSQDFGTEYNEQFF. The CDR3, as DNA: TGCGCCAGCAGCCAAGACTTCGGGACAGAGTACAATGAGCAGTTCTTC.

The chain carries TRBV15 and TRBJ2-7; tentative D call: TRBD2 (6 bases). Trimming removed 0 bases at V and 4 bases at J, with 10 bases between. Germline assignment: CDR1 LNHNV and CDR2 YYDKDF (reference sequence). The CDR3 is made up of 14 amino acids. The CDR3 region is CATSRDQAGYEQYF. As DNA, the CDR3 is TGTGCCACCAGCAGAGATCAGGCGGGATACGAGCAGTACTTC.

J is TRBJ2-7 and V is TRBV7-3; D unresolved. Trimming removed 5 bases at V and 7 bases at J, with 15 bases between. Per germline, CDR1 SGHTA and CDR2 FQGTGA. This CDR3 has 13 amino acids. For the CDR3, the DNA is TGTGCCAGCAGCCAATATGACACGGTTGAGCAGTACTTC. Encoded protein: CASSQYDTVEQYF.

V is TRBV19 and J is TRBJ2-7; 11 nucleotides agree with TRBD2. Trimming removed 8 bases from V and 6 bases from J; junction bases left unmatched: 6. The length of the CDR3 is 13 residues. The germline CDR1 and CDR2 sequences are LNHDA and SQIVND (reference sequence). The CDR3, as DNA: TGTGCCAGTTCCCCGGGACTAGCGGCCGAGCAGTACTTC. It yields the protein CASSPGLAAEQYF.

The chain is built from TRBV14 and TRBJ2-7, with a weak D call TRBD2 (6 bases). V shed 1 base and J shed 7 bases, with 11 bases lying between them. The CDR3 sequence is 13 residues long. Germline V gene lookup returns CDR1 SGHDN and CDR2 FVKESK. The CDR3 loop is CASSQGGVREQYF. For the CDR3, the DNA is TGTGCCAGCAGCCAAGGGGGGGTCCGGGAGCAGTACTTC.

This clone has only a few counts. The chain employs TRBV9 and TRBJ2-1, with 10 bases aligning to TRBD2. The CDR3 covers 15 residues. Unmatched junction bases numbered 5, after V lost 1 base and J lost 7 bases. The germline V gene encodes CDR1 SGDLS and CDR2 YYNGEE. The CDR3 nucleotides read TGTGCCAGCAGCGTAATCTCTAGCGGGAGTAATGAGCAGTTCTTC. It codes for CASSVISSGSNEQFF.

J is TRBJ2-5 and V is TRBV27; 11 positions match TRBD1. Germline lookup yields CDR1 MNHEY and CDR2 SMNVEV (reference sequence). V lost 7 bases and J lost 5; bases outside the gene matches: 15. CDR3 length: 17 residues. CDR3 DNA sequence: TGTGCCAGCACTCACGCCGGAGGACAGGGGGCTTGGGAGACCCAGTACTTC. Protein sequence: CASTHAGGQGAWETQYF.

V gene TRBV5-1 combines with J gene TRBJ2-2; 8 positions match TRBD2. CDR1 and CDR2 (germline): SGHRS, YFSETQ. The CDR3 has 16 amino acids. The J segment lost 6 bases and the V segment lost 6 bases, leaving 13 bases of the junction unmatched. The CDR3 DNA reads TGCGCCAGCACATTGATAGCGGGATCAACTCCCGGGGAGCTGTTTTTT. This encodes CASTLIAGSTPGELFF.

The genes are TRBV5-4 and TRBJ1-6; no definite D call. The CDR3 is made up of 12 amino acids. CDR1 and CDR2 from the germline V gene are SGHNT and YYREEE (reference sequence). V was trimmed by 7 bases and J by 7 bases, leaving 9 bases between them. CDR3 residues: CASSDFNSPLHF. The CDR3 nucleotides are TGTGCCAGCTCAGACTTCAATTCACCCCTCCACTTT. Full variable domain (missing parts from reference TRBV5-4 and TRBJ1-6): ETGVTQSPTHLIKTRGQQVTLRCSSQSGHNTVSWYQQALGQGPQFIFQYYREEENGRGNFPPRFSGLQFPNYSSELNVNALELDDSALYLCASSDFNSPLHFGNGTRLTVT.

V and J are TRBV29-1 and TRBJ2-5; no clear D. Looked up from germline, CDR1 is SQVTM and CDR2 is ANQGSEA. The V end was cut by 2 bases, the J end by 5 bases, with 6 bases between. The CDR3 is made up of 11 amino acids. The CDR3 coding sequence is TGCAGCGTTGAAACGAGCGAGACCCAGTACTTC. Amino acids: CSVETSETQYF.

This rearrangement joins TRBV6-4 to TRBJ1-1; 10 nucleotides align to TRBD1. V was pared by 6 bases and J by 5 bases, with 6 bases of the junction left unmatched. The length of the CDR3 is 14 residues. Germline V gene data show CDR1 as MRHNA and CDR2 as SNTAGT. This CDR3 reads CASRRQGADTEAFF. CDR3 in DNA: TGTGCCAGCAGGAGACAGGGGGCGGATACTGAAGCTTTCTTT.

The table lists this clone with a few counts. The V gene is TRBV4-3, the J gene TRBJ2-2, with a possible D match to TRBD2 (6 bases). The CDR3 is 16 residues long. V was pared by 0 bases and J by 6 bases, with 14 bases between. Germline CDR1 is LGHNA and CDR2 is YSLEER. CDR3 sequence: CASSQESGLKAGELFF. In nucleotides, the CDR3 is TGCGCCAGCAGCCAAGAATCCGGACTAAAGGCCGGGGAGCTGTTTTTT.

The chain is built from TRBV30 and TRBJ2-3; TRBD2 might be the D (6 bases). CDR3 length: 15 amino acids. Germline lookup yields CDR1 GTSNPN and CDR2 SVGIG (reference sequence). V dropped 2 bases and J dropped 8 bases, with 20 bases sitting between them. The CDR3 coding sequence is TGTGCCTGGAGTACCGGGACTTCGGGCTCGGGTACGCAGTATTTT. Protein sequence: CAWSTGTSGSGTQYF.

The chain is built from TRBV12-5 and TRBJ2-1; possible D gene TRBD1, 10 bases. This CDR3 region has 17 residues. With 7 bases removed from V and 9 bases from J, the gap between germline ends came to 28 bases. Looked up from germline, CDR1 is LGHNT and CDR2 is FRNRAP. CDR3 region: CASDGTGAAGTSIEQFF. Here the CDR3 DNA reads TGTGCTAGTGACGGGACAGGGGCAGCCGGGACTAGCATTGAGCAGTTCTTC.

This chain uses TRBV5-8 with TRBJ2-7; D may be TRBD1 (6 bases). Germline V gives CDR1 SGHTS, CDR2 YDEGEE. This CDR3 is built from 14 residues. V shed 4 bases and J shed 2 bases, with 13 bases lying between them. This CDR3 reads CASSRRTAPYEQYF. DNA for the CDR3: TGTGCCAGCAGCAGACGGACAGCCCCCTACGAGCAGTACTTC. Full variable domain (remainder filled in from reference TRBV5-8 and TRBJ2-7): EAGVTQSPTHLIKTRGQQATLRCSPISGHTSVYWYQQALGLGLQFLLWYDEGEERNRGNFPPRFSGRQFPNYSSELNVNALELEDSALYLCASSRRTAPYEQYFGPGTRLTVT.

The chain is built from TRBV19 and TRBJ2-3; tentative D call: TRBD2 (6 bases). Trimming shortened V by 7 bases and J by 8 bases, and 19 bases separated the two germline ends. The CDR3 is made up of 14 amino acids. The germline gives CDR1 LNHDA, CDR2 SQIVND (reference sequence). CDR3 sequence (DNA): TGTGCCAGTAACTCTGAGCGGGTGGAGCCTACGCAGTATTTT. Encoded protein: CASNSERVEPTQYF.

This chain links TRBV6-1 with TRBJ1-5; TRBD1 matches at 9 bases. Germline loops: CDR1 MNHNS, CDR2 SASEGT. The CDR3 runs 16 residues. V shed 4 bases and J 7 bases; nucleotides not matched to a gene: 11. As DNA, the CDR3 is TGTGCCAGCAGTGGAGTCGACAGGGGGAAAAGGCAGCCCCAGCATTTT. As protein: CASSGVDRGKRQPQHF.

This chain's CDR3 is CASSNRDRGLDTQYF. The CDR3 nucleotides read TGTGCCAGCAGTAACCGGGACAGGGGTTTAGATACGCAGTATTTT. This sequence joins TRBV2 and TRBJ2-3; 10 bases agree with TRBD1. The CDR3 spans 15 residues. V gave up 5 bases and J gave up 5 bases; unmatched junction bases: 7. Germline V gene lookup returns CDR1 SNHLY and CDR2 FYNNEI.

The genes are TRBV15 and TRBJ1-2; 10 bases map to TRBD1. Germline CDR1 reads LNHNV; CDR2 reads YYDKDF (reference sequence). The CDR3 has 16 amino acids. J lost 8 bases, V lost 0 bases, and 9 bases had no gene match. CDR3: CATSRDPAGQGWGYTF. The CDR3 nucleotides are TGTGCCACCAGCAGAGACCCCGCGGGACAGGGGTGGGGCTACACCTTC.

The chain is built from TRBV7-2 and TRBJ2-7; D gene unclear. Germline V gene sequence: CDR1 SGHTA, CDR2 FQGNSA. The CDR3 covers 14 residues. Between the trimmed V and J ends, which lost 6 bases and 0 bases, there was a span of 12 bases. As DNA, the CDR3 is TGTGCCAGCAGTTCTACTCCGGGCTCCTACGAGCAGTACTTC. It is translated as CASSSTPGSYEQYF.

This clone occurred a few times. The V call is TRBV15, the J call TRBJ2-6; 7 bases match TRBD1. The junction had 4 bases not matched to a gene; V was cut back by 5 bases and J by 0 bases. The CDR3 extends over 16 amino acids. The germline gives CDR1 LNHNV, CDR2 YYDKDF (reference sequence). The CDR3 sequence is CATSGQGVSGANVLTF. For the CDR3, the DNA is TGTGCCACCAGCGGGCAGGGGGTCTCTGGGGCCAACGTCCTGACTTTC.

The rearrangement joins TRBV5-1 to TRBJ2-5; TRBD2 might be the D (5 bases). This CDR3 region has 14 residues. Per the germline V gene, CDR1 is SGHRS and CDR2 is YFSETQ. With 4 bases removed from V and 4 bases from J, the gap between germline ends came to 14 bases. DNA of the CDR3: TGCGCCAGCAGCCCCCAGGACTGGGGAGAGACCCAGTACTTC. Translated: CASSPQDWGETQYF. Full variable domain (missing parts from reference TRBV5-1 and TRBJ2-5): KAGVTQTPRYLIKTRGQQVTLSCSPISGHRSVSWYQQTPGQGLQFLFEYFSETQRNKGNFPGRFSGRQFSNSRSEMNVSTLELGDSALYLCASSPQDWGETQYFGPGTRLLVL.

The J gene is TRBJ2-6, the V gene TRBV27; D call uncertain. The CDR3 is 14 amino acids. Per the germline V gene, CDR1 is MNHEY and CDR2 is SMNVEV (reference sequence). Deletions cut 1 base from V and 4 bases from J, with 5 bases between. CDR3 amino acids: CASSLLSGANVLTF. Written as DNA, the CDR3 is TGTGCCAGCAGTTTATTATCCGGGGCCAACGTCCTGACTTTC. The variable domain in full, completed from reference TRBV27 and TRBJ2-6, reads EAQVTQNPRYLITVTGKKLTVTCSQNMNHEYMSWYRQDPGLGLRQIYYSMNVEVTDKGDVPEGYKVSRKEKRNFPLILESPSPNQTSLYFCASSLLSGANVLTFGAGSRLTVL.